The 27 T cell receptor beta chains below were found in one sample sequenced in a study of T-cell memory formation after mild COVID-19. From the 5' RACE reads, TCRdb called clonotypes with MiXCR, one entry per CDR3 protein. This sample carries approximately 300,000 distinct CDR3 sequences, approximately 20% of them seen once, and the ten largest clones take around a fifth. Specimen: PBMCs or a T cell subset sorted from them (not recorded which). These TCRs come from a man aged 18 to 35 who had mild COVID-19 (a few samples of this study predate the infection). Cell type and time point are not known.

This clonotype was seen more than once but under ten times. J is TRBJ2-5 and V is TRBV7-3, with D perhaps matching TRBD2 (5 bases). Germline CDR1 is SGHTA and CDR2 is FQGTGA. V was shortened by 5 bases and J by 5 bases, with 21 bases between the two germline ends. CDR3 length: 16 amino acids. CDR3 DNA sequence: TGTGCCAGCAGCCCCGAGGGCCAGAATTGGTTGGAGACCCAGTACTTC. Translation: CASSPEGQNWLETQYF.

This clonotype was counted ten times or more. The chain uses TRBV6-6 and TRBJ2-5, with D possibly being TRBD2 (6 bases). Germline values: CDR1 MNHNY, CDR2 SVGAGI (reference sequence). V lost 2 bases and J 0 bases, leaving 13 bases between the germline ends. This CDR3 is built from 16 residues. The CDR3 DNA reads as TGTGCCAGCAGTTACCAGGGAGGAACGTACCAAGAGACCCAGTACTTC. Translated: CASSYQGGTYQETQYF.

This clonotype occurred a few times. The rearrangement links TRBV18 to TRBJ2-7, with a possible D match to TRBD2 (6 bases). CDR3 length: 15 amino acids. V was cut by 0 bases and J by 0 bases, with 9 bases left in between. Germline-derived CDR1 and CDR2 are KGHSH and LQKENI. CDR3 nucleotide sequence: TGTGCCAGCTCACCACCGTCCGGGGGCTCCTACGAGCAGTACTTC. Its protein is CASSPPSGGSYEQYF.

In this sample, this clonotype turned up a few times. For the CDR3, the DNA is TGTGCCAGCAGTTACGGTGACAGGATCTATGGCTACACCTTC. Encoded protein: CASSYGDRIYGYTF. The V call is TRBV6-2 or TRBV6-3, the J call TRBJ1-2; tentative D call: TRBD1 (6 bases). CDR3 length: 14 residues. Per the germline V gene, CDR1 is MNHEY and CDR2 is SVGEGT. Trimming removed 2 bases at V and 4 bases at J, with 11 bases between.

In this sample, this clonotype turned up a few times. The rearrangement links TRBV6-5 to TRBJ1-2; 11 bases are shared with TRBD1. The ends lost 4 bases at V and 4 bases at J; junction bases unmatched: 8. From germline, CDR1 is MNHEY and CDR2 SVGAGI. The CDR3 runs 16 residues. The CDR3 nucleotides read TGTGCCAGCAGTTCGGGACAGGGGGTATTTTTCTATGGCTACACCTTC. Encoded protein: CASSSGQGVFFYGYTF.

This clonotype came up many times. The chain carries TRBV4-3 and TRBJ1-2; D is undetermined. CDR1 LGHNA and CDR2 YSLEER come from the germline V gene. There are 14 residues in the CDR3. V lost 4 bases, J lost 3 bases, and 12 bases lay in between. This CDR3 is CASSPGGFDYGYTF. The CDR3 coding sequence is TGCGCCAGCAGCCCGGGCGGTTTCGACTATGGCTACACCTTC.

This clonotype was seen a handful of times. V is TRBV12-3 or TRBV12-4 and J is TRBJ1-5, with D unclear. The ends were cut back, 6 bases at V and 0 bases at J, with 15 bases in the middle. This CDR3 has 16 residues. CDR3 in DNA: TGTGCCAGCAGCTGGGCCCGCGGCTCTAGCAATCAGCCCCAGCATTTT. Translating it yields CASSWARGSSNQPQHF.

This clonotype has only a few counts. The V call is TRBV20-1, the J call TRBJ2-5; D might be TRBD1 (5 bases). The germline V and J ends were trimmed by 0 bases and 4 bases, with 18 bases remaining between them. The CDR3 contains 16 residues. Germline values: CDR1 DFQATT, CDR2 SNEGSKA (reference sequence). CDR3: CSARDLERGRSETQYF. CDR3 nucleotides: TGCAGTGCTAGAGATCTGGAAAGGGGCCGCTCAGAGACCCAGTACTTC.

This clonotype appeared a few times. DNA for the CDR3: TGCGCCAGCAGCCGCCTACAGGGGATGAACACTGAAGCTTTCTTT. The encoded protein is CASSRLQGMNTEAFF. This chain joins TRBV5-1 and TRBJ1-1; 7 nucleotides match TRBD1. V dropped 4 bases and J dropped 0; count of bases not matched to a gene: 6. The CDR3 spans 15 residues. Germline CDR1 SGHRS, CDR2 YFSETQ. Together with reference TRBV5-1 and TRBJ1-1, the CDR3 gives the full variable domain: KAGVTQTPRYLIKTRGQQVTLSCSPISGHRSVSWYQQTPGQGLQFLFEYFSETQRNKGNFPGRFSGRQFSNSRSEMNVSTLELGDSALYLCASSRLQGMNTEAFFGQGTRLTVV.

The gene calls are TRBV6-2 or TRBV6-3 and TRBJ2-1, with 7 bases fitting TRBD2. The junction had 8 bases not matched to a gene; V was cut back by 6 bases and J by 6 bases. Germline lookup yields CDR1 MNHEY and CDR2 SVGEGT. CDR3 length: 14 residues. The CDR3 nucleotides are TGTGCCAGCAGAGATGGGACTACCCTCAATGAGCAGTTCTTC. It codes for CASRDGTTLNEQFF.

This clonotype came up a few times. The chain employs TRBV11-2 and TRBJ2-7; TRBD1 might be the D (5 bases). This CDR3 has 15 amino acids. The germline V gene has CDR1 SGHAT and CDR2 FQNNGV. V dropped 3 bases and J dropped 5 bases, with 17 bases sitting between them. The CDR3 region has the DNA TGTGCCAGCAGCTTCCCCGAAAGGGGTAGGGACGAGCAGTACTTC. Translation: CASSFPERGRDEQYF. Drawing the rest from reference TRBV11-2 and TRBJ2-7, the complete variable domain is EAGVAQSPRYKIIEKRQSVAFWCNPISGHATLYWYQQILGQGPKLLIQFQNNGVVDDSQLPKDRFSAERLKGVDSTLKIQPAKLEDSAVYLCASSFPERGRDEQYFGPGTRLTVT.

The chain uses TRBV6-5 and TRBJ1-1, with no clear D. The CDR3 extends over 13 amino acids. V was pared by 2 bases and J by 1 base, with 5 bases between. Germline CDR1 MNHEY, CDR2 SVGAGI. The CDR3 spells CASSYTPNTEAFF. The DNA of the CDR3 is TGTGCCAGCAGTTACACCCCGAACACTGAAGCTTTCTTT.

This clonotype was counted at least ten times. The V call is TRBV9, the J call TRBJ1-2, with D possibly being TRBD1 (6 bases). This CDR3 spans 15 amino acids. Per germline, CDR1 SGDLS and CDR2 YYNGEE. V was clipped by 3 bases and J by 2 bases, with 14 bases between them. The CDR3 loop reads CASSADTGPNYGYTF. The DNA of the CDR3 is TGTGCCAGCAGCGCCGACACAGGGCCCAACTATGGCTACACCTTC. The full variable domain, rest sourced from reference TRBV9 and TRBJ1-2, is DSGVTQTPKHLITATGQRVTLRCSPRSGDLSVYWYQQSLDQGLQFLIQYYNGEERAKGNILERFSAQQFPDLHSELNLSSLELGDSALYFCASSADTGPNYGYTFGSGTRLTVV.

This clonotype has a handful of counts. CDR3 amino acids: CASRLAASTDTQYF. CDR3 DNA sequence: TGTGCCAGCAGGCTCGCGGCAAGCACAGATACGCAGTATTTT. The rearrangement links TRBV7-2 to TRBJ2-3; D gene uncertain. Trimming left V 6 bases short and J 0 bases short, with 10 bases between. Germline V CDR1 and CDR2: SGHTA, FQGNSA. There are 14 residues in the CDR3.

Only a few counts were recorded for this clonotype. This chain uses TRBV5-6 with TRBJ2-1, with D tentatively TRBD2 (5 bases). CDR1 is SGHDT and CDR2 is YYEEEE in the germline V gene. The CDR3 is made up of 16 amino acids. V lost 0 bases and J 0 bases, leaving 10 bases between the germline ends. CDR3 region: CASSLVGVSSYNEQFF. CDR3 sequence (DNA): TGTGCCAGCAGCTTGGTCGGGGTAAGCTCCTACAATGAGCAGTTCTTC. Full variable domain (outside the CDR3, taken from reference TRBV5-6 and TRBJ2-1): DAGVTQSPTHLIKTRGQQVTLRCSPKSGHDTVSWYQQALGQGPQFIFQYYEEEERQRGNFPDRFSGHQFPNYSSELNVNALLLGDSALYLCASSLVGVSSYNEQFFGPGTRLTVL.

V and J are TRBV7-9 and TRBJ1-6; tentatively, D is TRBD1 (5 bases). The CDR3 sequence is 15 residues long. Germline CDR1 reads SEHNR; CDR2 reads FQNEAQ (reference sequence). Trimming stripped 5 bases from V and 7 bases from J, with 15 bases between. Here the CDR3 DNA reads TGTGCCAGCAGCCGGGGATCGGGGACGAATTCACCCCTCCACTTT. Translation: CASSRGSGTNSPLHF.

This rearrangement joins TRBV11-2 to TRBJ2-7; no clear D gene. The CDR3 consists of 13 residues. Germline V CDR1 and CDR2: SGHAT, FQNNGV. The V end was cut by 5 bases, the J end by 2 bases, with 10 bases between. CDR3 protein: CASSLVSTYEQYF. In DNA, the CDR3 is TGTGCCAGCAGCCTAGTCTCGACCTACGAGCAGTACTTC.

The chain uses TRBV4-3 and TRBJ1-2, with a possible D match to TRBD1 (5 bases). V dropped 0 bases and J dropped 3 bases, with 14 bases sitting between them. From germline, CDR1 is LGHNA and CDR2 YSLEER. The CDR3 runs to 16 residues. The CDR3 region is CASSQDTAGLYYGYTF. CDR3 DNA sequence: TGCGCCAGCAGCCAAGACACAGCGGGGCTATACTATGGCTACACCTTC.

V usage is TRBV12-3 or TRBV12-4 and J usage is TRBJ2-6; 12 bases agree with TRBD2. V lost 7 bases, J lost 2 bases, and 3 bases stayed unmatched. The CDR3 consists of 16 residues. CDR3 bases: TGTGCCAGCAACCTAGCGGGGGGGCCTGGGGCCAACGTCCTGACTTTC. It encodes CASNLAGGPGANVLTF.

In its sample, this clonotype was seen a few times. The chain has TRBV7-9 and TRBJ1-3, with no clear D. Germline V gene data show CDR1 as SEHNR and CDR2 as FQNEAQ (reference sequence). This CDR3 is 15 amino acids long. Trimming shortened V by 7 bases and J by 0 bases, and 13 bases separated the two germline ends. CDR3 bases: TGTGCCAGCATCGAAACGACGGGCTCTGGAAACACCATATATTTT. Translated: CASIETTGSGNTIYF.

CDR3 coding DNA: TGCGCCAGCAGCCAAGACCCAACCCGTGGGGATACGCAGTATTTT. Translation gives CASSQDPTRGDTQYF. The chain links TRBV4-1 to TRBJ2-3; D uncertain. Germline lookup yields CDR1 MGHRA and CDR2 YSYEKL. The CDR3 sequence is 15 residues long. V was clipped by 0 bases and J by 6 bases, with 13 bases between them.

This clonotype was seen a few times. The V call is TRBV12-3 or TRBV12-4, the J call TRBJ1-1, with TRBD1 as a possible D gene (6 bases). The CDR3 covers 14 residues. Between the trimmed V and J ends, which lost 5 bases and 2 bases, there was a span of 12 bases. The CDR3 region is CASSTRGPNTEAFF. In DNA form, the CDR3 reads TGTGCCAGCAGTACCAGGGGCCCAAACACTGAAGCTTTCTTT.

This clonotype was detected a few times. The chain has TRBV2 and TRBJ2-3; the D call may be TRBD1 or TRBD2 (6 bases each). This CDR3 contains 14 residues. V was trimmed by 10 bases and J by 0 bases, leaving 14 bases between them. Germline assignment: CDR1 SNHLY and CDR2 FYNNEI. DNA for the CDR3: TGTGCCACCAACAGGGACTGGAGCACAGATACGCAGTATTTT. Translating gives CATNRDWSTDTQYF. Full variable domain (outside the CDR3, taken from reference TRBV2 and TRBJ2-3): EPEVTQTPSHQVTQMGQEVILRCVPISNHLYFYWYRQILGQKVEFLVSFYNNEISEKSEIFDDQFSVERPDGSNFTLKIRSTKLEDSAMYFCATNRDWSTDTQYFGPGTRLTVL.

The chain has TRBV15 and TRBJ2-1; TRBD2 might be the D (6 bases). Trimming took off 1 base at V and 0 bases at J, with 13 bases between the two ends. This CDR3 region has 17 residues. Germline values: CDR1 LNHNV, CDR2 YYDKDF (reference sequence). CDR3 in amino acids: CATSRVGGTRSYNEQFF. As DNA, the CDR3 is TGTGCCACCAGCAGAGTAGGCGGGACCCGCTCCTACAATGAGCAGTTCTTC.

On this clonotype: At one of its ends the junction is not consistent with the germline gene, which may arise from a read error. The chain links TRBV12-3 or TRBV12-4 to TRBJ1-1; D not certain. The CDR3 spans 10 residues. This CDR3 is CASSSDLRNF. The CDR3 coding sequence is TGTGCCAGCAGTTCGGACCTGAGAAATTTC.

The chain links TRBV9 to TRBJ1-2, with D hard to call. CDR1 is SGDLS, CDR2 YYNGEE, per germline. This CDR3 is 14 amino acids long. V shed 0 bases and J shed 4 bases, with 10 bases lying between them. The CDR3 DNA reads TGTGCCAGCAGCGTAGTCCCAGGAACCTATGGCTACACCTTC. Protein: CASSVVPGTYGYTF.

This clonotype was seen only a few times. V usage is TRBV25-1 and J usage is TRBJ2-7; D remains unclear. This CDR3 has 13 residues. Trimming took 5 bases from V and 3 from J, leaving 11 bases between them. Germline loops: CDR1 MGHDK, CDR2 SYGVNS. DNA of the CDR3: TGTGCCAGCAGTAACCCGCTCAACTACGAGCAGTACTTC. It translates to CASSNPLNYEQYF.